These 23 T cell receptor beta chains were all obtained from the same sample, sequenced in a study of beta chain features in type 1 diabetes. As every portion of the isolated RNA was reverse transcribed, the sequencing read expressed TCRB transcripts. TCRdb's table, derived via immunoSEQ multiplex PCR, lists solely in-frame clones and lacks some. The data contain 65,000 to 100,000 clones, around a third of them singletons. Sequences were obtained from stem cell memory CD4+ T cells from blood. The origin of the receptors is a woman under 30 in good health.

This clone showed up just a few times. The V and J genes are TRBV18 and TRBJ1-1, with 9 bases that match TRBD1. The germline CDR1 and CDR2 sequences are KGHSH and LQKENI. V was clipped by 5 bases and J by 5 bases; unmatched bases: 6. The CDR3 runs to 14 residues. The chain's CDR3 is CASSGTGGFTEAFF. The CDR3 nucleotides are TGTGCCAGCTCAGGAACAGGGGGCTTTACTGAAGCTTTCTTT.

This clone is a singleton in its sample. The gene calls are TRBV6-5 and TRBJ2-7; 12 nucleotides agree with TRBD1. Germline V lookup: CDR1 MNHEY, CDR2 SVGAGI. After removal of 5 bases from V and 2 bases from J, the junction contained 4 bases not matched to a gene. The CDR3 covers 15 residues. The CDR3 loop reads CASSPGTGGTYEQYF. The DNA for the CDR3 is TGTGCCAGCAGTCCTGGGACAGGGGGCACCTACGAGCAGTACTTC.

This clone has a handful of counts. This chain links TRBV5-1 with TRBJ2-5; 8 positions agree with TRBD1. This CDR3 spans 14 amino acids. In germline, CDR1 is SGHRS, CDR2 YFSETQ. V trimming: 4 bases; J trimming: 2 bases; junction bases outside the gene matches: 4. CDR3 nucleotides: TGCGCCAGCAGCGTGTACAGGGGGCAAGAGACCCAGTACTTC. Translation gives CASSVYRGQETQYF.

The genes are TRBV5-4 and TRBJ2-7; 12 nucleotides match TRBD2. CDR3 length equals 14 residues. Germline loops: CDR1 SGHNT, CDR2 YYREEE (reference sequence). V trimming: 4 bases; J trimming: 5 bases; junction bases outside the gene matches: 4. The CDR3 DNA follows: TGTGCCAGCAGCCTGACTAGCGGGAGCGACGAGCAGTACTTC. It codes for CASSLTSGSDEQYF.

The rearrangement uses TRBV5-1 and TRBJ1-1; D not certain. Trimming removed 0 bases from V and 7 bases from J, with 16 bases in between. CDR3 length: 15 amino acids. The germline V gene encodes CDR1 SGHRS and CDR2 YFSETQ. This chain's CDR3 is CASSLGNLQDFEAFF. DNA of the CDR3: TGCGCCAGCAGCTTGGGGAACCTTCAGGACTTTGAAGCTTTCTTT. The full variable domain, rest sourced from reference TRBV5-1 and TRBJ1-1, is KAGVTQTPRYLIKTRGQQVTLSCSPISGHRSVSWYQQTPGQGLQFLFEYFSETQRNKGNFPGRFSGRQFSNSRSEMNVSTLELGDSALYLCASSLGNLQDFEAFFGQGTRLTVV.

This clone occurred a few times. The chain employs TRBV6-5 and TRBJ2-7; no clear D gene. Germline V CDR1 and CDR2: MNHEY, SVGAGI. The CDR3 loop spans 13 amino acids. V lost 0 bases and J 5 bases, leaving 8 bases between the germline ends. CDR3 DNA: TGTGCCAGCAGTTACTCGCTAGTTAACGAGCAGTACTTC. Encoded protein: CASSYSLVNEQYF.

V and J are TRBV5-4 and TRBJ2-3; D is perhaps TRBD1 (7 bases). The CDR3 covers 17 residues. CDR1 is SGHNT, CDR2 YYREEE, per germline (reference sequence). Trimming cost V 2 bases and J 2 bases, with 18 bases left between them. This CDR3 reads CASSLGGSSGHTDTQYF. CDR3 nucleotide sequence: TGTGCCAGCAGCTTAGGGGGCTCCAGCGGGCACACAGATACGCAGTATTTT.

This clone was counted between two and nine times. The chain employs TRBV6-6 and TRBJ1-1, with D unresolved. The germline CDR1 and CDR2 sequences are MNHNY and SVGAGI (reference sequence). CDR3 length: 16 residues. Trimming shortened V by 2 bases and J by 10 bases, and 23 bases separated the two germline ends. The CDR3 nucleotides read TGTGCCAGCAGTTACCCTCGGCAGCGGAACACTTTTGGAGCTTTCTTT. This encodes CASSYPRQRNTFGAFF.

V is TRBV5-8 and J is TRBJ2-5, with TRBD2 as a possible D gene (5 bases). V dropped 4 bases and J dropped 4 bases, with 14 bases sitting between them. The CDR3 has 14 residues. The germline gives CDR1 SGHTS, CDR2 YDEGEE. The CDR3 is CASSGMRGGETQYF. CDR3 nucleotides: TGTGCCAGCAGCGGCATGCGAGGAGGAGAGACCCAGTACTTC.

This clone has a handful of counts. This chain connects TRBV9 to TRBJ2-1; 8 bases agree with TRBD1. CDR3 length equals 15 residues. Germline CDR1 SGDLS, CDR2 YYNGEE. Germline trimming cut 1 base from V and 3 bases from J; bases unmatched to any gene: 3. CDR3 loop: CASSVRGQDYNEQFF. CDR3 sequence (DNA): TGTGCCAGCAGCGTAAGGGGACAGGACTACAATGAGCAGTTCTTC.

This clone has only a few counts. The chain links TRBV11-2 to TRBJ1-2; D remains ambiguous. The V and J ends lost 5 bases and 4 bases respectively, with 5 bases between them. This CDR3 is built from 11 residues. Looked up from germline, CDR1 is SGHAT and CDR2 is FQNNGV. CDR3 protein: CASSPIYGYTF. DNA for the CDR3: TGTGCCAGCAGCCCTATCTATGGCTACACCTTC.

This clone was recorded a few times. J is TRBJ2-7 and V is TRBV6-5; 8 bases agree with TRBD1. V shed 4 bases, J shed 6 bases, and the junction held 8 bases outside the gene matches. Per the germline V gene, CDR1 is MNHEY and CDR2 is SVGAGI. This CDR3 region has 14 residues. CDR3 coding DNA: TGTGCCAGCAGTTCCCGACAGGGGTTTAGCGAGCAGTACTTC. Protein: CASSSRQGFSEQYF.

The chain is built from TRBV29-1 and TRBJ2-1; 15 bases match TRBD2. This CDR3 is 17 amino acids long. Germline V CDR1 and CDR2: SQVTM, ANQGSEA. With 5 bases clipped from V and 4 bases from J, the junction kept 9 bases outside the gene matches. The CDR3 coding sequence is TGCAGCGTTTTGTCCCGGACTAGCGGGAGGGCTTACAATGAGCAGTTCTTC. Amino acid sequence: CSVLSRTSGRAYNEQFF.

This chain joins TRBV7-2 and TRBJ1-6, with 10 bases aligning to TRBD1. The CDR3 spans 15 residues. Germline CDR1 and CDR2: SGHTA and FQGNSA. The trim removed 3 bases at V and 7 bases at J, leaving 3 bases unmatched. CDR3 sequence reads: CASSFSGQGNSPLHF. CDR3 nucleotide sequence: TGTGCCAGCAGCTTCTCGGGACAGGGGAATTCACCCCTCCACTTT.

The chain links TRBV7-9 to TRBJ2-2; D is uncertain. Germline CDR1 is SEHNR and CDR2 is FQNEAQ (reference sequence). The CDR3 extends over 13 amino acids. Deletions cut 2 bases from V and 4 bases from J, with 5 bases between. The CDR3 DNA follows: TGTGCCAGCAGCTTACCCCGCACCGGGGAGCTGTTTTTT. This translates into CASSLPRTGELFF.

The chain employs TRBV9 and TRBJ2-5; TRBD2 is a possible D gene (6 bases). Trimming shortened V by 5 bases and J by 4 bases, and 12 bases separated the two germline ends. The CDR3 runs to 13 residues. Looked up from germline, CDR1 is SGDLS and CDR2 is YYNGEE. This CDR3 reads CASSRGFLETQYF. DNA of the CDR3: TGTGCCAGCAGTCGGGGGTTTTTAGAGACCCAGTACTTC.

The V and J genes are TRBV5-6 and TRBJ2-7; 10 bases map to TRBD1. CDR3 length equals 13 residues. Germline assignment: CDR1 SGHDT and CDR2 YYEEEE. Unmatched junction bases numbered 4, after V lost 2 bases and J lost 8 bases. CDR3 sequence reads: CASSFGTGEKQYF. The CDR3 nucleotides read TGTGCCAGCAGCTTTGGGACAGGGGAGAAGCAGTACTTC.

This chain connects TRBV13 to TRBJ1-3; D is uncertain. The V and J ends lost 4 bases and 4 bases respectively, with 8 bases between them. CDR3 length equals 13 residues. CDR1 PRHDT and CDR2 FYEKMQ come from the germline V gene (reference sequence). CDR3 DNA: TGTGCCAGCAGCTCCCGGGGAGGAAACACCATATATTTT. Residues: CASSSRGGNTIYF.

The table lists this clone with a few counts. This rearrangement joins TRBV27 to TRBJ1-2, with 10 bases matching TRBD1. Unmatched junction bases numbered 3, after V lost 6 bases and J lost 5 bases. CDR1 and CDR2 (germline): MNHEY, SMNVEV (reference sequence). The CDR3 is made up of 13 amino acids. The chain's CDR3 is CASSGTGVYGYTF. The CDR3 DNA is TGTGCCAGCAGCGGGACAGGGGTTTATGGCTACACCTTC.

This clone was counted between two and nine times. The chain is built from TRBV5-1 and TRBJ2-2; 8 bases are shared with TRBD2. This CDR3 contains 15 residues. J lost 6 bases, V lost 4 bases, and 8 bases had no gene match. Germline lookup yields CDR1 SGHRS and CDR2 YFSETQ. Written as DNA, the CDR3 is TGCGCCAGCAGCGTTCTGACTAGCGCGGCCGGGGAGCTGTTTTTT. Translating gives CASSVLTSAAGELFF.

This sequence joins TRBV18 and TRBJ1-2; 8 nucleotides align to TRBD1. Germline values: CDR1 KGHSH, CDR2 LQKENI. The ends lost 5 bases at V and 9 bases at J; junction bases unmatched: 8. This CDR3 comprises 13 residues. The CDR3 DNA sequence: TGTGCCAGCTCATCAGGGGGCGAAGATCGCTACACCTTC. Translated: CASSSGGEDRYTF.

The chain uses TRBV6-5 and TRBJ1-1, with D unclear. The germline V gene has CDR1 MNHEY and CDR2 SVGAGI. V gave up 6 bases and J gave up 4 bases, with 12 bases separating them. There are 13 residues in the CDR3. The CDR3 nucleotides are TGTGCCAGCAGAAAAGCAGCGGGCACTGAAGCTTTCTTT. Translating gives CASRKAAGTEAFF.

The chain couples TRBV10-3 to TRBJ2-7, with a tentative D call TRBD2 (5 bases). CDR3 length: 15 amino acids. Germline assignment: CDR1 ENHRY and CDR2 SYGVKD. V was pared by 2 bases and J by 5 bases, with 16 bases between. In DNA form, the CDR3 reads TGTGCCATCAGTGAGATTCGGGGTCCTGGCAACGAGCAGTACTTC. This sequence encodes CAISEIRGPGNEQYF.